This T cell receptor (beta chain) originates from a study of blood T cells in healthy people across ages. Germline V gene sequence: CDR1 SGHAT, CDR2 FQNNGV. Trimming at V came to 2 bases and at J to 0 bases, leaving 12 bases not matched to a gene. The CDR3 consists of 18 residues. There are a few counts of this clonotype. Primers used in a second PCR of about 6 to 11 cycles were a sample-barcoded 5' primer and a J-beta primer mix. Paired-end reads containing CDR3 totaled no fewer than 3 million for each sample. TCRdb processed the 5' RACE reads anew with MiXCR; each CDR3 protein has one entry. The sample yields around 1,600,000 distinct CDR3 sequences, approximately 43% seen once. Approximately 9.2 milliliters was the volume of peripheral blood drawn from each donor.

The sample comprised blood. The chain couples TRBV11-2 to TRBJ1-1; 7 bases match TRBD1. The receptor was isolated from a woman between 18 and 29 years old in good health. CDR3 nucleotides: TGTGCCAGCAGCTTATTATCCTTGGGACAGCTGATGAACACTGAAGCTTTCTTT. This codes for CASSLLSLGQLMNTEAFF.